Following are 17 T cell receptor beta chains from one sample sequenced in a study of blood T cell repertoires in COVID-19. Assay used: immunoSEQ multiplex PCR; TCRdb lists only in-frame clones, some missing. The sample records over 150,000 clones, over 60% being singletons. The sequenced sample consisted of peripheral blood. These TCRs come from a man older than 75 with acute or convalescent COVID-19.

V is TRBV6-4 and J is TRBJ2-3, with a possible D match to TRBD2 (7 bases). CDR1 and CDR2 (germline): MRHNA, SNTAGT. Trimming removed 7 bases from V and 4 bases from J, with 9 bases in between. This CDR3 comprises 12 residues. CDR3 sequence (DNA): TGTGCCAGCAAGGGGGGGTCAGATACGCAGTATTTT. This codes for CASKGGSDTQYF.

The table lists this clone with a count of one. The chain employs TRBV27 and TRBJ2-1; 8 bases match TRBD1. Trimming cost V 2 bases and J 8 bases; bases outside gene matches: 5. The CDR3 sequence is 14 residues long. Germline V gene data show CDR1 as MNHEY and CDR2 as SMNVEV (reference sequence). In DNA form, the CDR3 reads TGTGCCAGCAGTTTAACCGCACAGGGGGATGAGCAGTTCTTC. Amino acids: CASSLTAQGDEQFF.

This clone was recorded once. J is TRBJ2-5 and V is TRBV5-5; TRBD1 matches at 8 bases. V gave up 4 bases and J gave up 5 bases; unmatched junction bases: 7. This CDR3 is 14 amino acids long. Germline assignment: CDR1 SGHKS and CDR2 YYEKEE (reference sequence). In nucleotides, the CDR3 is TGTGCCAGCAGCGTAAACAGGGGGAAGGAGACCCAGTACTTC. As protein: CASSVNRGKETQYF.

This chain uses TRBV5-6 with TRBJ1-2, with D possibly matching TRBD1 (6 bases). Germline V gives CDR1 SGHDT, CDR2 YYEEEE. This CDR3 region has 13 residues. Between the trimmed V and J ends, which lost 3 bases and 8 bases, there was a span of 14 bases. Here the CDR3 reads CASSWRTVRGYTF. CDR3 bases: TGTGCCAGCAGCTGGAGGACAGTTCGGGGCTACACCTTC.

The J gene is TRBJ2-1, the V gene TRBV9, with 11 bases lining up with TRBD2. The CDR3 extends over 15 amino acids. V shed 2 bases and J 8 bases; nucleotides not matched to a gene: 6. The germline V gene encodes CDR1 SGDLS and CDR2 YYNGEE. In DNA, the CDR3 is TGTGCCAGCAGCGTTAGCGGGGGGGCTTCTGATGAGCAGTTCTTC. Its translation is CASSVSGGASDEQFF.

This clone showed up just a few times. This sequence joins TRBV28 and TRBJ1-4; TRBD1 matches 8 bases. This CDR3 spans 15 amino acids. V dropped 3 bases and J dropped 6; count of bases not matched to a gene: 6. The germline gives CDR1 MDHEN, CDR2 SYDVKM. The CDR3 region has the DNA TGTGCCAGCAGTTTGGCGTCAGGGGGCGATGAAAAACTGTTTTTT. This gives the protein CASSLASGGDEKLFF. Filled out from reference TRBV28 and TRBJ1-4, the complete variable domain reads DVKVTQSSRYLVKRTGEKVFLECVQDMDHENMFWYRQDPGLGLRLIYFSYDVKMKEKGDIPEGYSVSREKKERFSLILESASTNQTSMYLCASSLASGGDEKLFFGSGTQLSVL.

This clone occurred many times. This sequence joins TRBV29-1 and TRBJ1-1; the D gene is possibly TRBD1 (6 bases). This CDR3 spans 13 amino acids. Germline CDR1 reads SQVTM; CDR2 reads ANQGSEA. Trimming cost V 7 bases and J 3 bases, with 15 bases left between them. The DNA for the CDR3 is TGCAGCGCGGGGTTGGGGGCTTACACTGAAGCTTTCTTT. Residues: CSAGLGAYTEAFF.

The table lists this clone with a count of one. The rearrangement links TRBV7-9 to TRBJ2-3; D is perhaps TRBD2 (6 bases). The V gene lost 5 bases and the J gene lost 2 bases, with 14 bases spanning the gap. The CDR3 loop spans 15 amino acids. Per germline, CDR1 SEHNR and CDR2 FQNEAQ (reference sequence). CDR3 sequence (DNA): TGTGCCAGCAGCATAGGACTACTTACCACAGATACGCAGTATTTT. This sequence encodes CASSIGLLTTDTQYF.

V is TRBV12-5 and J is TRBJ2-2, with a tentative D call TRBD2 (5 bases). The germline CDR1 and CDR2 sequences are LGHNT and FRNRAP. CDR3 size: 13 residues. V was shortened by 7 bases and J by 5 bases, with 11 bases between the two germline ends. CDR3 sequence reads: CASARAGTGELFF. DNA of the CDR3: TGTGCTAGTGCCCGGGCGGGTACCGGGGAGCTGTTTTTT.

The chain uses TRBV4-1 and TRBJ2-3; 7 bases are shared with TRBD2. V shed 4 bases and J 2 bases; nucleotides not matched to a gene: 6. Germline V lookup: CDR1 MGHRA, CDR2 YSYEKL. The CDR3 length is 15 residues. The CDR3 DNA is TGCGCCAGCAGCCCGAGCGGGGCCGACACAGATACGCAGTATTTT. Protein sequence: CASSPSGADTDTQYF.

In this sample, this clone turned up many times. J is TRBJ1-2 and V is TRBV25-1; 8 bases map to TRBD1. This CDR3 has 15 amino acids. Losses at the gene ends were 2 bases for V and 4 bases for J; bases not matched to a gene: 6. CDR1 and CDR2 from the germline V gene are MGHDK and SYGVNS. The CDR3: CASSESGDRGYGYTF. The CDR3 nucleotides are TGTGCCAGCAGTGAAAGCGGTGACAGGGGCTATGGCTACACCTTC.

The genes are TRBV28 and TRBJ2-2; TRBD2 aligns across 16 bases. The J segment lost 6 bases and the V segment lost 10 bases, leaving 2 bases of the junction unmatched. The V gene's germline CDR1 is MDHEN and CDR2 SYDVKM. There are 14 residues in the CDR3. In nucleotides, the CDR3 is TGTGCCACCGGGACTAGCGGGGGGGCCGGGGAGCTGTTTTTT. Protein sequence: CATGTSGGAGELFF.

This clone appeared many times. CDR3 DNA: TGTGCCAGCAGCTTGGTTGGGCAGGGCCCCAATTCACCCCTCCACTTT. Its translation is CASSLVGQGPNSPLHF. This chain connects TRBV5-6 to TRBJ1-6; a possible D gene is TRBD1 (5 bases). Germline V CDR1 and CDR2: SGHDT, YYEEEE. V lost 0 bases and J 7 bases, leaving 14 bases between the germline ends. CDR3 length: 16 amino acids.

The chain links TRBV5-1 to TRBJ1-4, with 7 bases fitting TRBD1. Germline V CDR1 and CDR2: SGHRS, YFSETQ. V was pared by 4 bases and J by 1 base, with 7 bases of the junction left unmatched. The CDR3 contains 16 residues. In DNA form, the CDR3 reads TGCGCCAGCAGCCAACTCCGACAGGGAACTAATGAAAAACTGTTTTTT. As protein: CASSQLRQGTNEKLFF.

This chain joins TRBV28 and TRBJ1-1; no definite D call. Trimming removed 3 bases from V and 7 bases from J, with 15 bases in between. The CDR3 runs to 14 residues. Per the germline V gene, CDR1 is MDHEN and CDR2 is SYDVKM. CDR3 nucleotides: TGTGCCAGCAGTTTTAACGGAGGCCTTTATGAAGCTTTCTTT. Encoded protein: CASSFNGGLYEAFF.

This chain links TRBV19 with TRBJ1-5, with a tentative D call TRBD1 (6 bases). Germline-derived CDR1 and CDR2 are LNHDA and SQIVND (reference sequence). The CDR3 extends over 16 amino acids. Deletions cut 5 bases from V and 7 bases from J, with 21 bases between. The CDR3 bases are TGTGCCAGTAGTCTCAGGGGTCTCAAAGGGGGACAGCCCCAGCATTTT. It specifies CASSLRGLKGGQPQHF.

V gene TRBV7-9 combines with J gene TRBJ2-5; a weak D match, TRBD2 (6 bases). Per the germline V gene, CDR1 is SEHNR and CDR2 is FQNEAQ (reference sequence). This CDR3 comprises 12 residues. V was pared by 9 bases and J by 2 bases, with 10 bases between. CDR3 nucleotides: TGTGCCAGTGGGGACTGGCAAGAGACCCAGTACTTC. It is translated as CASGDWQETQYF.